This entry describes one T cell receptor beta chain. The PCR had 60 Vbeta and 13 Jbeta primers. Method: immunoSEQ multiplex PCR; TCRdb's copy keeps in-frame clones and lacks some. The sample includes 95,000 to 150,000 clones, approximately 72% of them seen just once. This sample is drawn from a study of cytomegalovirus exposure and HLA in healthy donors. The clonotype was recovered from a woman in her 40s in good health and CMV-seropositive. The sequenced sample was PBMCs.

CDR3 residues: CSVELQGSLNEQYF. In DNA form, the CDR3 reads TGCAGCGTCGAGTTACAGGGCTCCTTGAACGAGCAGTACTTC. The J gene is TRBJ2-7, the V gene TRBV29-1; tentative D call: TRBD1 (6 bases). CDR1 is SQVTM, CDR2 ANQGSEA, per germline. Trimming took 6 bases from V and 5 from J, leaving 20 bases between them. The CDR3 length is 14 residues.